This TCR beta chain comes out of a study of cytomegalovirus exposure and HLA in healthy donors. The study drew the donors from its approximately 130-subject validation cohort, separate from the roughly 700-subject first cohort. Study-level points and caveats: Subsequent analysis found a tendency for first-cohort TCR clusters to co-occur within the 90 to 150 validation repertoires. Accounts indicate the classifier identified cytomegalovirus status with strong specificity and sensitivity.

Sequenced by immunoSEQ multiplex PCR; TCRdb stores in-frame clones only, minus some. The sample gives some 69,000 clones, 96% of which show up once; more than 3.5% is in the top ten. As concerns this clone: Its antigen is unknown.

The sample taken for sequencing was PBMCs. The receptor's source is a woman between 18 and 30 years old in good health and CMV-seropositive.

The CDR3 DNA reads as TGTGCCAGCAGTTTATGGCCGGACAGCTACGAGCAGTACTTC. Amino acids: CASSLWPDSYEQYF. The chain is built from TRBV28 and TRBJ2-7, with D perhaps matching TRBD1 (6 bases). The CDR3 spans 14 residues. V lost 0 bases to trimming and J lost 3 bases, with 9 bases between them. Germline CDR1 and CDR2: MDHEN and SYDVKM.